This is a list of T cell receptor beta chains from one sample in a study of blood T cell repertoires in COVID-19. Profiling relied on immunoSEQ multiplex PCR, and the TCRdb table lists in-frame clones only, not all of them. The table records some 200,000 clones, 75% to 85% of them present only once. The sequenced material came from peripheral blood. These receptors all come from a woman aged 80 or over with COVID-19, enrolled during active disease. Both conserved end residues are part of each CDR3. The D gene is left open where the match is weak. Where a row states a size, it is once, few, many or the class of an expanded clone; other rows omit it.

D gene,clone size,J gene,V gene,CDR3 DNA,CDR3 protein
NA,NA,TRBJ2-5,TRBV27,TGTGCCAGCAGTTTATCCGGCCAGGCCCAAGAGACCCAGTACTTC,CASSLSGQAQETQYF
NA,few,TRBJ2-3,TRBV6-5,TGTGCCAGCAGGTCAGGGTTAGATACGCAGTATTTT,CASRSGLDTQYF
TRBD1,NA,TRBJ2-7,TRBV4-1,TGCGCCAGCAGCCAAGATTGGGGACAGGGCTACGAGCAGTACTTC,CASSQDWGQGYEQYF
NA,NA,TRBJ1-1,TRBV5-1,TGCGCCAGCAGCAGGACGGACAGAAACACTGAAGCTTTCTTT,CASSRTDRNTEAFF
NA,NA,TRBJ1-1,TRBV7-3,TGTGCCAGCAGCGCCCTACAGGGCACTGAAGCTTTCTTT,CASSALQGTEAFF
NA,NA,TRBJ2-1,TRBV24-1,TGTGCCACCAGTGATTTAGGCTCCACAGGGCGGAACAATGAGCAGTTCTTC,CATSDLGSTGRNNEQFF
NA,once,TRBJ2-5,TRBV27,TGTGCCAGCAGACGGACAAATCGGGAGACCCAGTACTTC,CASRRTNRETQYF
TRBD2,once,TRBJ2-1,TRBV6-2/TRBV6-3,TGTGCCAGCAGTTACGGGCTAGCGGGAACAAACAATGAGCAGTTCTTC,CASSYGLAGTNNEQFF
TRBD1,NA,TRBJ1-1,TRBV7-8,TGTGCCAGCAGCTTAGGACAGGGCGCTGAAGCTTTCTTT,CASSLGQGAEAFF
TRBD1,NA,TRBJ2-2,TRBV15,TGTGCCACCAGCAGAGACAGGGGGTTTAACACCGGGGAGCTGTTTTTT,CATSRDRGFNTGELFF
NA,once,TRBJ2-7,TRBV19,TGTGCCAGTAGTACCAGACAGCGTGGCTCCTACGAGCAGTACTTC,CASSTRQRGSYEQYF
TRBD1,NA,TRBJ1-2,TRBV19,TGTGCCAGTAGTACCGCACCCGGGACAGGGAGTTATGGCTACACCTTC,CASSTAPGTGSYGYTF
NA,NA,TRBJ2-2,TRBV5-4,TGTGCCAGCAGCCGGGGGTCCGGGGAGCTGTTTTTT,CASSRGSGELFF
NA,NA,TRBJ2-1,TRBV5-5,TGTGCCAGCAGCTCTTCGACAGGTAATGAGCAGTTCTTC,CASSSSTGNEQFF
NA,few,TRBJ2-6,TRBV2,TGTGCCAGCAGTGACGCAGGAGGGGCCAACGTCCTGACTTTC,CASSDAGGANVLTF
NA,few,TRBJ2-7,TRBV7-9,TGTGCCAGCAGCTCACCACAGGGAAGGGCTTATGTCGAGCAGTACTTC,CASSSPQGRAYVEQYF
NA,NA,TRBJ1-5,TRBV7-2,TGTGCCAGCAGCACGGGACTCGGTATCAATCAGCCCCAGCATTTT,CASSTGLGINQPQHF
TRBD2,NA,TRBJ2-5,TRBV29-1,TGCAGCGCCGCGACTAGCGGGGGCCAAGAGACCCAGTACTTC,CSAATSGGQETQYF
TRBD1,many,TRBJ2-5,TRBV28,TGTGCCAGCAGTTCCGGGACAGGGGTTCGGACCCAGTACTTC,CASSSGTGVRTQYF
NA,NA,TRBJ1-5,TRBV3-1/TRBV3-2,TGTGCCAGCAGCCAAGATCTCCGCAATCAGCCCCAGCATTTT,CASSQDLRNQPQHF
NA,NA,TRBJ1-4,TRBV24-1,TGTGCCACCAGTGGGGGGCCAACTAATGAAAAACTGTTTTTT,CATSGGPTNEKLFF
NA,NA,TRBJ1-4,TRBV7-9,TGTGCCAGCAGCTTAGGCCCTATTAATGAAAAACTGTTTTTT,CASSLGPINEKLFF